This T cell receptor (beta chain) was profiled in a study of cytomegalovirus exposure and HLA in healthy donors (dated by TCRdb to 2017 to 2019). At the level of the whole study: In an earlier analysis of some 550 of the donors, 276 Gb of sequence data and 117 million unique TCR beta sequences from approximately 180 million T cells were reported. Several DR-DQ haplotypes were treated as single units for association and clustering because of strong linkage in the cohort. Among some 400 genotyped donors of the cohort, an average of about 240,000 unique TCR beta nucleotide sequences were sequenced per donor, roughly 20% of them non-productive. A separate validation cohort of about 110 different subjects was used in addition to the roughly 700-subject first cohort. To predict cytomegalovirus infection status, the study brought together high-throughput TCR immunosequencing, statistical association of individual TCRs with disease status, and machine learning. Genome-wide SNP genotypes for about 60% of the roughly 700 donors were used in a later genetic analysis, which treated that subset as a discovery cohort. A later analysis re-examined previously published TCR beta repertoires from over 500 donors and added high-resolution HLA genotyping to investigate patterns of TCR occurrence. Typing coverage varied by locus: roughly 629-640 donors for A, B, C, DRB1 and DQB1; roughly 560 for DQA1; about 600 for DPA1; approximately 470 for DPB1. The study aimed to test whether cataloging public T cell receptors could reveal signatures of past pathogen exposure. Donor age, sex, ethnicity and CMV serostatus were collected together with the repertoire data. Both class I and class II loci were covered by HLA typing, at four-digit resolution. An earlier analysis of approximately 500 of the donors applied high-throughput TCR beta sequencing to assess whether each TCR beta V gene segment acted as functional or pseudogenic. The later analysis used no new phenotypic data to find candidate immune exposures, relying instead on TCR beta sequences and their occurrence across donors. Every discovery cohort repertoire had been produced on one sequencing platform. Approximately 310 gigabases of sequencing data and approximately 93 million unique TCR sequences were included in an early release covering over 600 HLA-typed donors. The genetic ancestry cluster associated with self-reported Caucasian donors included 81% of the roughly 410 genotyped donors. The T cell repertoires of 550 to 850 subjects were profiled by immunosequencing and related to cytomegalovirus serostatus.

The CDR3 holds 15 amino acids from the cysteine to the phenylalanine. Only the CDR3 region is kept as DNA, spanning 45 bases read in frame from base 1. In the germline V gene, CDR1 corresponds to SNHLY and CDR2 to FYNNEI. Compared with germline, V lacks 6 bases and J lacks 2 bases; bases without a gene match: 6. Comments on this clone: No antigen is known for it. One base away there is no much larger clone; base qualities are not given.

General findings and caveats noted by the study authors: A later analysis found that most CMV-associated TCR beta chains appeared HLA-restricted, with HLA associations seemingly driven largely by CMV exposure. V-gene and J-gene trimming of TCR beta chains was associated with a missense DCLRE1C variant in a later genetic analysis, and the association was replicated in an independent cohort. HLA typing was unavailable for some donors at each locus, so association tests used only the typed subset. In vitro tests confirmed that a few of the cytomegalovirus-associated TCR beta chains recognize cytomegalovirus antigens. Most TCR sequences were observed very rarely across donors, whereas some public TCRs were present in many individuals. Correlated functional status among segregating V segments might reflect linkage disequilibrium, but an unknown experimental factor could not be ruled out. Only TCR beta chains were sequenced in this cohort, and the absence of alpha or paired-chain data limited detectable features. The classifier was reported to diagnose cytomegalovirus status with high specificity and sensitivity in both the original cohort and the validation cohort. Several of the top co-occurrence clusters appeared to be linked to parvovirus B19, influenza, CMV and Epstein-Barr virus, according to a later analysis. The authors suggested that the approach could potentially be extended to other disease states and immunological phenotypes. In a later analysis, about 16,000 TCR beta sequences were associated with specific HLA alleles at a false discovery rate of 0.05. According to a later genetic analysis, donors in an Asian-associated ancestry cluster had fewer N-insertions in productive TCRs than the roughly 700-donor mean. A further reported finding was that TCR beta sequences accurately predicted the HLA-A and HLA-B alleles for most subjects in the first cohort. About 17 rarely observed V segments, including chromosome 9 orphons, were excluded from the earlier analysis of some 590 of the donors because counts were too low. Some IMGT-functional V segments, including TRBV6-2 and TRBV6-3, could not be told apart with the 87-base-pair reads, so those segments were excluded. For the cohort, immune exposure information was limited to CMV serostatus. Broadly in line with IMGT annotations, most TCR beta V segments showed up in productive rearrangements about 87% or about 30% of the time in an earlier analysis of approximately 600 of the donors. According to a later analysis, TCR association rates differed among HLA loci, with DRB1 alleles showing the most associated TCRs and HLA-C alleles showing the fewest. A total of 150 or so TCR beta chains were listed by the study as associated with cytomegalovirus. Compared with equally common non-associated chains, HLA-associated TCR beta chains in a later analysis were more clonally expanded and had lower generation probabilities. A cluster of highly shared sequence variants was judged likely to be a technical artifact of the sequencing pipeline. Presence/absence analyses assumed roughly uniform sequencing depth across donors, an assumption that may not hold. When HLA alleles, especially DR and DQ, strongly co-occurred, TCR associations were difficult to assign to individual alleles.

Libraries were prepared through the immunoSEQ multiplex PCR assay. For the multiplex PCR, a mixture combining 60 forward primers for TCR Vbeta segments and 13 reverse primers for TCR Jbeta segments was used. The CDR3 region of rearranged TCR beta genes was amplified from genomic DNA by a multiplex PCR assay. The amplified TCR beta libraries were sequenced on the Illumina HiSeq System as 87-base-pair reads. In the source study's methods: A later analysis counted tens of millions of unique TCR beta chains across the 650 to 800 repertoires, and 10 million to 11 million of these chains were shared by at least two donors. A nearest-neighbor algorithm error-corrected the raw reads and collapsed the reads into unique sequences, merging closely related sequences to remove PCR and sequencing errors. V, D and J gene segments were assigned by aligning CDR3 sequences to IMGT reference sequences. For a sequence to be retained, at least a six-nucleotide match to both a V gene segment and a J gene segment was required. Rearrangements were called productive when the CDR3 lacked stop codons and stayed in frame with V and J; all others were non-productive. CDR3 was defined according to IMGT convention as the region running from the second conserved V-encoded cysteine to the conserved J-encoded phenylalanine. The earlier analysis of about 570 of the donors excluded any sequence lacking an unambiguous match to a single V gene segment. In an earlier analysis of 587 of the donors, V segments were called functional above 56.7% productive rearrangements and were called segregating when the between-donor standard deviation exceeded 5%. A statistical classification framework was developed to diagnose cytomegalovirus status using the catalog of TCR beta chain sequences. V and J gene assignment, in a later analysis, came from comparing TCR nucleotide sequences with IMGT/GENE-DB human TR gene sequences. A later analysis assigned CDR3 sequences and most-parsimonious VDJ recombination scenarios with the TCRdist pipeline. A later analysis defined each TCR beta chain by its CDR3 amino acid sequence plus V-gene family, and excluded reads lacking a unique V-gene family. A later analysis removed several hundred highly shared, low-generation-probability nucleotide sequences to deal with suspected cross-contamination and a sequencing artifact. For each public chain, a later analysis derived a clonal expansion index from normalized ranks of inferred template counts within each repertoire. In a later analysis, generation probabilities were computed with a VDJ recombination model fitted to out-of-frame rearrangements, and the resulting probabilities were checked against IGoR. In a later analysis, TCR-TCR, TCR-HLA and TCR-CMV co-occurrence was scored with hypergeometric tests, and a repertoire-size bias correction was applied to TCR pairs. False discovery rates were estimated in a later analysis by permuting HLA or CMV assignments 20 times. In a later analysis, co-occurring TCRs were grouped using DBSCAN, with TCRdist sequence similarity added in when clustering inside HLA-allele-positive subsets. Repertoires with fewer than 30,000 or more than 120,000 public chains were left out of co-occurrence clustering, as were about 5 repertoires with anomalous nucleotide sharing. TCRdb retrieved this table from immuneACCESS and kept in-frame rearrangements only. Not all clones are present; in checked studies, unresolved V genes account for under half, and no reason is known for the remainder. For V, J and clone size, that table is used; D and trimming come from the DNA. The sample yields over 150,000 clones; approximately 84% were counted once. The ten largest make up 4.8% of the sample.

The cohort consisted of approximately 690 healthy bone marrow donors. At the time of sampling, all cohort members were nominally healthy, though unrecorded immune exposures were likely present. The donor was CMV seropositive and was included in the group of about 290 seropositive cohort members. Every donor gave a peripheral blood sample, and the peripheral blood mononuclear cells from that sample were used for TCR beta sequencing. Genomic DNA was extracted from the blood cell samples with the Qiagen DNeasy Blood Extraction Kit. This clonotype originated in a girl between 10 and 17 years old in good health and CMV-seropositive. Sequences were obtained from PBMCs. This sequence uses TRBV2 and TRBJ1-5; 8 central bases correspond to TRBD1. The nucleotide sequence is given as TGTGCCAGCAGGGAGACAGGGGTGGGCAATCAGCCCCAGCATTTT. Translated, it reads CASRETGVGNQPQHF. Reference TRBV2 and TRBJ1-5 genes cover what lies past the CDR3, so the full variable domain is EPEVTQTPSHQVTQMGQEVILRCVPISNHLYFYWYRQILGQKVEFLVSFYNNEISEKSEIFDDQFSVERPDGSNFTLKIRSTKLEDSAMYFCASRETGVGNQPQHFGDGTRLSIL.